The 12 T cell receptor beta chains listed next were all sequenced from one sample in a study of early T cells in non-severe SARS-CoV-2 infection (dated by TCRdb to the early 2020s). Libraries were made using 5' RACE. Sequencing instrument: NextSeq 500. The public reads were reprocessed in TCRdb via fastp at Q25 and MiXCR, keeping in-frame beta chains. Rows with one shared CDR3 protein collapse into an entry with the most common genes and DNA. In this sample the table shows around 27,000 distinct CDR3 sequences, 3.9% of which occur a single time. The ten largest clones represent around 8.4% of the sample. Sequenced material: whole blood. These receptors originate from an adult who was a healthcare worker with PCR-confirmed SARS-CoV-2 infection or an uninfected control (not recorded which).

This clonotype was seen ten or more times. V gene TRBV20-1 combines with J gene TRBJ2-7, with 10 bases aligning to TRBD1. Trimming removed 5 bases from V and 3 bases from J; junction bases left unmatched: 4. This CDR3 contains 13 residues. Germline-derived CDR1 and CDR2 are DFQATT and SNEGSKA (reference sequence). CDR3 in DNA: TGCAGTGCTTTGGACAGGGGGGACTACGAGCAGTACTTC. It is translated as CSALDRGDYEQYF.

This clonotype was detected ten times or more. This rearrangement joins TRBV11-2 to TRBJ1-2, with D perhaps TRBD1 (5 bases). This CDR3 is 15 amino acids long. Germline V gives CDR1 SGHAT, CDR2 FQNNGV. Trimming left V 5 bases short and J 5 bases short, with 18 bases between. CDR3 DNA: TGTGCCAGCAGCCCTCATGGGACTGCCCAATATGGCTACACCTTC. Translated, it gives CASSPHGTAQYGYTF.

This clonotype has a count of ten or more. The rearrangement links TRBV11-3 to TRBJ2-1, with 8 bases matching TRBD2. Germline V gives CDR1 SGHNT, CDR2 YENEEA. The V segment lost 5 bases and the J segment 8 bases; nucleotides outside the gene matches: 11. The CDR3 has 15 amino acids. This chain's CDR3 is CASSLSSGSGDEQFF. In DNA form, the CDR3 reads TGTGCCAGCAGCCTCTCGAGCGGGAGTGGGGATGAGCAGTTCTTC. Complete variable domain (other parts from reference TRBV11-3 and TRBJ2-1): EAGVVQSPRYKIIEKKQPVAFWCNPISGHNTLYWYLQNLGQGPELLIRYENEEAVDDSQLPKDRFSAERLKGVDSTLKIQPAELGDSAVYLCASSLSSGSGDEQFFGPGTRLTVL.

In regard to this clonotype: A much larger clone lies a single base off, so this may be a read error. CDR3 DNA sequence: TGCAGTGCTAGGGTGGGGAATTCACCCCCCCACTTT. Its protein is CSARVGNSPPHF. V gene TRBV20-1 combines with J gene TRBJ1-6; D is undetermined. Germline loops: CDR1 DFQATT, CDR2 SNEGSKA (reference sequence). CDR3 length equals 12 residues.

This clonotype has ten or more counts. The chain uses TRBV3-1 and TRBJ2-2, with D maybe TRBD2 (5 bases). Trimming took off 4 bases at V and 7 bases at J, with 16 bases between the two ends. Per the germline V gene, CDR1 is LGHDT and CDR2 is YNNKEL (reference sequence). The CDR3 is made up of 15 amino acids. CDR3: CASSRGAGTGGELFF. As DNA, the CDR3 is TGTGCCAGCAGCCGGGGAGCAGGAACGGGCGGGGAGCTGTTTTTT.

This clonotype was counted at least ten times. This chain joins TRBV6-5 and TRBJ2-1, with 7 bases fitting TRBD2. Germline CDR1 reads MNHEY; CDR2 reads SVGAGI. V gave up 5 bases and J gave up 1 base; unmatched junction bases: 5. The CDR3 has 15 amino acids. CDR3 residues: CASSMGLLSYNEQFF. CDR3 DNA sequence: TGTGCCAGCAGTATGGGACTATTATCCTACAATGAGCAGTTCTTC.

The chain joins TRBV12-5 to TRBJ2-7; D not certain. The CDR3 contains 11 residues. Germline lookup yields CDR1 LGHNT and CDR2 FRNRAP. V dropped 3 bases and J dropped 9 bases, with 9 bases sitting between them. The CDR3 bases are TGTGCTAGTGGTTTCGAAACGACGCAGTACTTC. Translating it yields CASGFETTQYF. Filled out from reference TRBV12-5 and TRBJ2-7, the complete variable domain reads DARVTQTPRHKVTEMGQEVTMRCQPILGHNTVFWYRQTMMQGLELLAYFRNRAPLDDSGMPKDRFSAEMPDATLATLKIQPSEPRDSAVYFCASGFETTQYFGPGTRLTVT.

This clonotype was detected ten times or more. The chain recombines TRBV7-2 with TRBJ1-5; D unresolved. From germline, CDR1 is SGHTA and CDR2 FQGNSA. V dropped 4 bases and J dropped 7 bases, with 11 bases sitting between them. This CDR3 is 13 amino acids long. CDR3 sequence (DNA): TGTGCCAGCAGCTCCGACCCTAGGCAGCCCCAGCATTTT. It encodes CASSSDPRQPQHF.

This clonotype was observed at least ten times. V and J are TRBV29-1 and TRBJ2-7, with D perhaps TRBD1 or TRBD2 (5 bases each). V lost 6 bases and J 3 bases, leaving 12 bases between the germline ends. The CDR3 runs 12 residues. Germline values: CDR1 SQVTM, CDR2 ANQGSEA. CDR3 DNA sequence: TGCAGCGTGCTAGGGACCGGCTACGAGCAGTACTTC. Translation gives CSVLGTGYEQYF.

V and J are TRBV14 and TRBJ2-7; the D gene is possibly TRBD2 (6 bases). Germline V gene sequence: CDR1 SGHDN, CDR2 FVKESK. This CDR3 comprises 16 residues. V was shortened by 1 base and J by 6 bases, with 19 bases between the two germline ends. The CDR3 sequence: CASSQGSGAGQSEQYF. The CDR3 DNA sequence: TGTGCCAGCAGCCAAGGATCAGGCGCGGGGCAAAGCGAGCAGTACTTC.

This clonotype was found many times. The CDR3 DNA reads TGTGCCAGCAGTTCACCCCACCGGACAGACCGGGGGACTGAAGCTTTCTTT. Translated: CASSSPHRTDRGTEAFF. The J gene is TRBJ1-1, the V gene TRBV13; a possible D gene is TRBD1 (6 bases). CDR1 PRHDT and CDR2 FYEKMQ come from the germline V gene (reference sequence). The V gene lost 6 bases and the J gene lost 5 bases, with 25 bases spanning the gap. The CDR3 loop spans 17 amino acids.

This clonotype was counted only a few times. The chain carries TRBV2 and TRBJ2-6, with D uncertain. In germline, CDR1 is SNHLY, CDR2 FYNNEI. This CDR3 region has 12 residues. The V end was cut by 3 bases, the J end by 4 bases, with 1 base between. CDR3 sequence reads: CASSEGANVLTF. Written as DNA, the CDR3 is TGTGCCAGCAGTGAGGGGGCCAACGTCCTGACTTTC.